This T cell receptor (beta chain) was recovered during a study of post-analysis software for immune sequencing data. Study information: The cohort encompassed relapsing-remitting, secondary progressive and progressive-relapsing multiple sclerosis disease courses. Whole-study results and caveats: Among multiple sclerosis patients, normalized Chao1 diversity was significantly below that of controls. Patients carried four or five TRBV segments more frequently than controls did, and TRBV5-6, TRBV5-1 and TRBV20-1 were among them.

The V segment lost 6 bases and the J segment 12 bases; nucleotides outside the gene matches: 14. The germline gives CDR1 DFQATT, CDR2 SNEGSKA (reference sequence). CDR3 length equals 14 residues. With regard to this clonotype: The antigen remains unidentified.

Unique molecular identifiers had been added to the TCR beta cDNA libraries. Each CDR3 protein gets one entry after TCRdb re-called the PCR reads with MiXCR. The data show hundreds of thousands of distinct CDR3 sequences, around 64% seen once. Sequenced input: blood. This rearrangement joins TRBV20-1 to TRBJ1-6, with TRBD1 identical over 7 bases. This TCR was sampled from a girl aged 2-9 years with multiple sclerosis. The CDR3 reads CSARSGTAQRPLHF. Here the CDR3 DNA reads TGCAGTGCGCGCTCCGGGACAGCGCAACGACCCCTCCACTTT.